This T cell receptor (beta chain) was sequenced during a study of OX40 agonist ivuxolimab in advanced cancers. About the research overall: Dose-escalation cases comprised hepatocellular carcinoma, melanoma, renal cell or head and neck cancer. Study-wide results and limits: Dose levels from 0.1 to 3.0 mg/kg saw CD4+ and CD8+ blood T cells expand clonally by week 6.

This CDR3 is built from 14 residues. Deletions cut 1 base from V and 5 bases from J, with 9 bases between. CDR1 is SEHNR, CDR2 FQNEAQ, per germline (reference sequence). Assay: immunoSEQ multiplex PCR; the TCRdb copy retains only in-frame clones and omits some. The profile shows tens of thousands of clones, around 87% of them singletons. Patients who had autoimmune disease history or got systemic immunosuppression were left out. Peripheral blood came from all dose cohorts at three timepoints. Turning to this clone: What it binds is not known.

The sequence was obtained from an adult with an advanced solid tumor such as melanoma, head and neck, liver or kidney cancer. The J gene is TRBJ2-1, the V gene TRBV7-9; D not resolved. The sequenced sample was CD4+ or CD8+ T cells sorted from blood, obtained in a trial of the OX40 agonist ivuxolimab. Here the CDR3 DNA reads TGTGCCAGCAGCTTAGAATTTACGAACAATGAGCAGTTCTTC. It codes for CASSLEFTNNEQFF.